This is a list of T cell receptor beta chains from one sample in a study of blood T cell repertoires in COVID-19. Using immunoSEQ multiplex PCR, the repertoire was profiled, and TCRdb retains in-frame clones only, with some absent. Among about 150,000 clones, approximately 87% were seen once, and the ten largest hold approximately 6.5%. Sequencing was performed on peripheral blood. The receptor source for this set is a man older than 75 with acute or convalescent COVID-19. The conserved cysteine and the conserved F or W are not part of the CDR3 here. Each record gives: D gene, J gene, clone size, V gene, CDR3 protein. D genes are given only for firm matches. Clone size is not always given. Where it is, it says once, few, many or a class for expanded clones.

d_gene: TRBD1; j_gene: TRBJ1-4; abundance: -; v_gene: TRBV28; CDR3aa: ASGTGSNEKLF
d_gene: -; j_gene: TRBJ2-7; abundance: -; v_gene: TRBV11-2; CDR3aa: ASRAAEGYEQY
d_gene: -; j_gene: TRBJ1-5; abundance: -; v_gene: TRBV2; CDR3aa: ASRGRGWSNQPQH
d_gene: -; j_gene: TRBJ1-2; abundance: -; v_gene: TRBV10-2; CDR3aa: ASSEQGANYGYT
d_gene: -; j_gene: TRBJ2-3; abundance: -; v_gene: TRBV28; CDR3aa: ASSGVGLASDTQY
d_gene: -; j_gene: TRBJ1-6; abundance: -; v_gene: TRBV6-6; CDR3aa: ASRPDRIYNSPLH
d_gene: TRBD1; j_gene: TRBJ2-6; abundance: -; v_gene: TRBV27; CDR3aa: ASSRTGTGSGANVLT
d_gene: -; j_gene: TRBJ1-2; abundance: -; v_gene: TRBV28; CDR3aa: ASSPREYGYT
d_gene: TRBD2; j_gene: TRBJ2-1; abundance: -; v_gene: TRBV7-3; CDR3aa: ASSPRTSGVNEQF
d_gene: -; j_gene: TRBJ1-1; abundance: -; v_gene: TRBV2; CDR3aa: ASSVRGTVNTEAF
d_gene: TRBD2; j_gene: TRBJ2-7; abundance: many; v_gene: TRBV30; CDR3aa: AWELAGTYEQY
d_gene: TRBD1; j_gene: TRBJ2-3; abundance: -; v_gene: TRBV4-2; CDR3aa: ASSARDRGNADTQY
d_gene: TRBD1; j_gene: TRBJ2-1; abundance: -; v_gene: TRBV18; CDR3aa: ASSLQKTGNEQF
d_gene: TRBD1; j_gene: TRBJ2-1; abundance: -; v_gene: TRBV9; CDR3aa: ASSETGRMSYNEQF
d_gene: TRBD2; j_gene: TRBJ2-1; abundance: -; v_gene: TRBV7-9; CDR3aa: ASSPTLAGGGEQF
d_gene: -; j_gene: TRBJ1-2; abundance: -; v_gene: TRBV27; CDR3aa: ASSPTANYGYT
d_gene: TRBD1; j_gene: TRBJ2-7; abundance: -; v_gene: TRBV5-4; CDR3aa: ASSGDRVEDYEQY
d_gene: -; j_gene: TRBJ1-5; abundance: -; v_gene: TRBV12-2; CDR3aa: ASRSTPGTGVVSNQPQH
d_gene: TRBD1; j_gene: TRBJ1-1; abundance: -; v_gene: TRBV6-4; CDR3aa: ASRADRQIGQAF
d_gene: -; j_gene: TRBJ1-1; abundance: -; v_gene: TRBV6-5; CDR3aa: ASIRSGNTEAF
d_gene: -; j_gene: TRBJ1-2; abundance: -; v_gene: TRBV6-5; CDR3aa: ASGREGGLYGYT
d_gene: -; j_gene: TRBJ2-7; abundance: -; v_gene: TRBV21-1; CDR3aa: ASSKPPLAVTLYEQY
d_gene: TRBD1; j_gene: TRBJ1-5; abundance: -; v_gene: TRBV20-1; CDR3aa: SASGGTGGNQPQH
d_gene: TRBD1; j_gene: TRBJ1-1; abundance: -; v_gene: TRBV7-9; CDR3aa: ASSRRQGFDEAF
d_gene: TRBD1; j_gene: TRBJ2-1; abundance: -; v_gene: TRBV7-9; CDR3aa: ASSFWTGGMLNEQF
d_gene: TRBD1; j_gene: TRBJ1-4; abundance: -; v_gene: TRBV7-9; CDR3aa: ASSPQGISEKLF